These T cell receptor beta chains were read from a single sample in a study of metastatic and nonmetastatic thyroid tumors. TCRdb used MiXCR to call clones anew from the PCR reads. The profile covers under 40,000 clones, with approximately 18% appearing a single time and roughly 6.2% taken by the ten largest. Sequenced input: blood. These receptors were obtained from a male donor with papillary thyroid cancer or a benign thyroid nodule (not recorded which). Some clones in this sample may be carry-over from other donors' samples. The CDR3 runs from the conserved cysteine through the conserved F or W. The D gene is left open where the match is weak. Size is stated for part of the rows, as once, few or many counts, or as a class when the clone is expanded.

J gene: TRBJ2-5; D gene: TRBD2; CDR3 length: 15; clone size: many; V gene: TRBV30; CDR3 DNA: TGTGCCTGGGCCGGACTAGCGGGAGCGGGAGAGACCCAGTACTTC; CDR3 protein: CAWAGLAGAGETQYF
J gene: TRBJ2-7; D gene: TRBD1; CDR3 length: 13; clone size: many; V gene: TRBV30; CDR3 DNA: TGTGCCTGGAGTGTACTAACAGGGGACGAGCAGTACTTC; CDR3 protein: CAWSVLTGDEQYF
J gene: TRBJ2-7; D gene: -; CDR3 length: 14; clone size: many; V gene: TRBV20-1; CDR3 DNA: TGCAGTGCTAGATTTCTCGGTAGCGACTACGAGCGGTACTTC; CDR3 protein: CSARFLGSDYERYF
J gene: TRBJ2-3; D gene: TRBD2; CDR3 length: 17; clone size: -; V gene: TRBV5-1; CDR3 DNA: TGCGCCAGCAGTTCCGGCGGGAGGGCCGATGGCACAGATACACAGTATTTT; CDR3 protein: CASSSGGRADGTDTQYF
J gene: TRBJ2-3; D gene: -; CDR3 length: 16; clone size: -; V gene: TRBV15; CDR3 DNA: TGTGCCACCAGCAGAGATCGGACGAGCTATTCCGATACGCAGTATTTT; CDR3 protein: CATSRDRTSYSDTQYF
J gene: TRBJ1-2; D gene: -; CDR3 length: 14; clone size: -; V gene: TRBV2; CDR3 DNA: TGTGCCAGCAGGACTGGGGGCGCGGACTATGTCTACACCTTC; CDR3 protein: CASRTGGADYVYTF
J gene: TRBJ1-6; D gene: TRBD1; CDR3 length: 13; clone size: many; V gene: TRBV20-1; CDR3 DNA: TGCAGTGCTAGGGACAGGGGGAATTCACCCCTCCACTTT; CDR3 protein: CSARDRGNSPLHF
J gene: TRBJ2-7; D gene: -; CDR3 length: 14; clone size: few; V gene: TRBV6-1; CDR3 DNA: TGTGCCAGCAGTTGGGGCGGGGCGGCCTACGAGCAGTACTTC; CDR3 protein: CASSWGGAAYEQYF
J gene: TRBJ2-7; D gene: -; CDR3 length: 15; clone size: many; V gene: TRBV9; CDR3 DNA: TGTGCCAGCAGCGCGGAGGGGACAACCTACTACGAGCAGTACTTC; CDR3 protein: CASSAEGTTYYEQYF
J gene: TRBJ2-6; D gene: -; CDR3 length: 19; clone size: once; V gene: TRBV6-2/TRBV6-3; CDR3 DNA: TGTGCCAGCATTTACTCGTCAGGTGCCGCAGACTCTGGGGCCAACGTCCTGACTTTC; CDR3 protein: CASIYSSGAADSGANVLTF
J gene: TRBJ2-3; D gene: TRBD1; CDR3 length: 16; clone size: many; V gene: TRBV28; CDR3 DNA: TGTGCCAGCAGTTTAGGGGGACAGGGAGCGTCGAATACGCAGTATTTT; CDR3 protein: CASSLGGQGASNTQYF
J gene: TRBJ2-6; D gene: TRBD1; CDR3 length: 18; clone size: many; V gene: TRBV4-2; CDR3 DNA: TGTGCCAGCAGCCAAGTCCCCGGGACAGGGTCTGGGGCCAACGTCCTGACTTTC; CDR3 protein: CASSQVPGTGSGANVLTF
J gene: TRBJ2-1; D gene: TRBD1; CDR3 length: 15; clone size: many; V gene: TRBV6-1; CDR3 DNA: TGTGCCAGCAGCAAACCGGGACAGGGGCTAGATGAGCAGTTCTTC; CDR3 protein: CASSKPGQGLDEQFF
J gene: TRBJ2-5; D gene: TRBD1; CDR3 length: 17; clone size: many; V gene: TRBV7-6; CDR3 DNA: TGTGCCAGCAGCTTATCAGGGACAGGTCTAGGGGGCGAGACCCAGTACTTC; CDR3 protein: CASSLSGTGLGGETQYF
J gene: TRBJ2-1; D gene: -; CDR3 length: 15; clone size: -; V gene: TRBV5-5; CDR3 DNA: TGTGCCAGCAGCTTGACCGAGACCAGGGGAGTTGAGCAGTTCTTC; CDR3 protein: CASSLTETRGVEQFF
J gene: TRBJ1-1; D gene: -; CDR3 length: 12; clone size: many; V gene: TRBV2; CDR3 DNA: TGTGCCGCCTGGGACATCGGGACTGAAGCTTTCTTT; CDR3 protein: CAAWDIGTEAFF
J gene: TRBJ1-2; D gene: -; CDR3 length: 15; clone size: few; V gene: TRBV28; CDR3 DNA: TGTGCCATCAGCCAATCCATGTTGTCAAACTATGGCTACACCTTC; CDR3 protein: CAISQSMLSNYGYTF
J gene: TRBJ2-1; D gene: TRBD2; CDR3 length: 15; clone size: -; V gene: TRBV20-1; CDR3 DNA: TGCAGTGCTAGAGGGGGAGGGTGGTCATACAATGAGCAGTTCTTC; CDR3 protein: CSARGGGWSYNEQFF
J gene: TRBJ2-7; D gene: -; CDR3 length: 12; clone size: -; V gene: TRBV6-1; CDR3 DNA: TGTGCCAGCACCGAAGGCGGTTTTGAGCAGTACTTC; CDR3 protein: CASTEGGFEQYF
J gene: TRBJ2-3; D gene: TRBD2; CDR3 length: 16; clone size: few; V gene: TRBV27; CDR3 DNA: TGTGCCAGCAGTTGGAGTAGCGGGGGGTTTCTGGATACGCAGTATTTT; CDR3 protein: CASSWSSGGFLDTQYF
J gene: TRBJ2-6; D gene: -; CDR3 length: 17; clone size: -; V gene: TRBV24-1; CDR3 DNA: TGTGCCACCAGTGGGTCAGGCAGATTCTCTGGGGCCAACGTCCTGACTTTC; CDR3 protein: CATSGSGRFSGANVLTF
J gene: TRBJ2-5; D gene: TRBD2; CDR3 length: 16; clone size: many; V gene: TRBV7-9; CDR3 DNA: TGTGCCAGCAACTTAGCTACTAGCGGGAGTAAAGAGACCCAGTACTTC; CDR3 protein: CASNLATSGSKETQYF